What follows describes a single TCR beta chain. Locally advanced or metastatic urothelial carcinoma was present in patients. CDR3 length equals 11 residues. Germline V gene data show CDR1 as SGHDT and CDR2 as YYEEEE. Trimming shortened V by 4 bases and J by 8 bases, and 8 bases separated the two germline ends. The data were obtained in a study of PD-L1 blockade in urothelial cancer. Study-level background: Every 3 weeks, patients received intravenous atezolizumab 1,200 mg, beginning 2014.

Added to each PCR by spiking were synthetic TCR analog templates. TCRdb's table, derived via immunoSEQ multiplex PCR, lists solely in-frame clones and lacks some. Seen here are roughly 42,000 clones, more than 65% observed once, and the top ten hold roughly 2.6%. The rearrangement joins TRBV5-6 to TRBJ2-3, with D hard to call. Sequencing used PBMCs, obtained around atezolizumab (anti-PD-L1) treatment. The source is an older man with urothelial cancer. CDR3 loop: CASSVLSTQYF. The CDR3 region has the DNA TGTGCCAGCAGCGTTCTCAGTACGCAGTATTTT.